The T cell receptor (beta chain) under discussion was sequenced for a study of human T cells and chemical hapten exposure. Looking at the study overall: For sensitization, 2% DPC was applied to a 2 cm by 2 cm patch of upper inner arm skin.

The library labeled individual cDNA molecules by adding unique molecular identifiers to them. In TCRdb, the RACE reads were re-called with MiXCR into one record per CDR3 protein. The sample yields about 340,000 distinct CDR3 sequences, 5.5% to 8% seen once. The sample's time point: patch test 1, 2 weeks after DPC sensitization. The treatment is: therapeutic diphenylcyclopropenone sensitization with weekly scalp DPC. As for this clonotype: Its antigen is as yet unknown.

Overall study results and limits: There was a positive correlation between PT1 expanded TCR counts and patch test score.

The germline V and J ends were trimmed by 4 bases and 5 bases, with 17 bases remaining between them. Germline CDR1 and CDR2: LGHNA and YNFKEQ. There are 16 residues in the CDR3. The sample here was whole blood, taken in connection with sensitization to the hapten diphenylcyclopropenone (DPC). The chain joins TRBV4-2 to TRBJ2-2; tentatively, D is TRBD1 (6 bases). This sequence was found in a woman between 18 and 29 years old with alopecia areata. Some clones in this sample may be carry-over from other donors' samples. CDR3 amino acids: CASSRWGRGVTGELFF. The CDR3 DNA follows: TGTGCCAGCAGCCGGTGGGGGCGAGGAGTGACCGGGGAGCTGTTTTTT.